This TCR beta chain originates from a study of siplizumab effects on memory and regulatory T cells. The table came from immunoSEQ multiplex PCR; TCRdb's copy has only in-frame clones and leaves some out. This table has 90,000 to 120,000 clones, under 95% appearing once. The V end was cut by 2 bases, the J end by 5 bases, with 30 bases between. Germline V CDR1 and CDR2: MGHRA, YSYEKL. The CDR3 runs to 20 residues. Sequencing was carried out using Tregs sorted from blood. This rearrangement joins TRBV4-1 to TRBJ2-5; D unclear. This TCR was recovered from a human donor in good health. CDR3 sequence: CASSQHGPVREVTGLETQYF. CDR3 nucleotide sequence: TGCGCCAGCAGCCAACACGGCCCGGTAAGGGAAGTTACGGGCCTCGAGACCCAGTACTTC.